The source of this T cell receptor (beta chain) is a study of blood T cell repertoires in COVID-19. Study in general: Collection of acute and convalescent COVID-19 samples took place in the United States, Italy and Spain. PBMCs, B-cell-depleted T cells, or T cells were the source of the cDNA or gDNA that made up the material.

The CDR3 runs 14 residues. The J segment lost 4 bases and the V segment lost 5 bases, leaving 5 bases of the junction unmatched. Germline values: CDR1 LNHDA, CDR2 SQIVND (reference sequence). There are a few counts of this clone. In the original processing: Nucleated cell number was recorded as an estimate derived from reference gene primer amplification. Only in-frame clones appear in the TCRdb table, and some are missing; sequencing was by immunoSEQ multiplex PCR. V and J calls plus clone size are reproduced from that table; the DNA served to infer D and trimming. The repertoire holds approximately 150,000 clones, with roughly four fifths as singletons.

The sequencing input was peripheral blood. The chain employs TRBV19 and TRBJ1-3, with 7 bases identical to TRBD1. This receptor was obtained from a human donor in a cohort sampled during active COVID-19. The CDR3 DNA sequence: TGTGCCAGTAGTGAGTCGACAGGGGGAAACACCATATATTTT. This sequence encodes CASSESTGGNTIYF.